This T cell receptor (beta chain) was retrieved from a study of blood T cell repertoires in COVID-19. Study information: The study drew acute and convalescent COVID-19 samples from the United States, Italy and Spain.

V dropped 2 bases and J dropped 1 base, with 8 bases sitting between them. CDR3 length equals 14 residues. Germline V gives CDR1 GTSNPN, CDR2 SVGIG (reference sequence). In its sample, this clone was seen a few times. This sample includes further DNA sequences coding for the same CDR3. Per the original methods: The assay estimated nucleated cells by amplifying reference gene primers. TCRdb's copy holds only in-frame clones and misses some; the assay was immunoSEQ multiplex PCR. D and trimming were read from the DNA, whereas the V and J calls and clone size are those reported in that table. The sample has 350,000 to 450,000 clones; roughly 87% are singletons.

The clonotype originates from a woman aged 45-65 years who had recovered from COVID-19. Sequencing input: PBMCs or T cells enriched from blood (not recorded which). This chain joins TRBV30 and TRBJ2-2; possible D gene TRBD1, 5 bases. In DNA, the CDR3 is TGTGCCTGGAGTTCAGGGAAGAACACCGGGGAGCTGTTTTTT. Translating it yields CAWSSGKNTGELFF.